Following are 25 T cell receptor beta chains from one sample sequenced in a study of control samples from healthy donors and cancer patients. The table came from immunoSEQ multiplex PCR; TCRdb's copy has only in-frame clones and leaves some out. This sample has under 85,000 clones, with approximately 94% found just once. Sequencing input: PBMCs. These receptors all stem from a middle-aged woman with lung cancer.

V is TRBV7-9 and J is TRBJ2-1; D gene uncertain. Germline loops: CDR1 SEHNR, CDR2 FQNEAQ (reference sequence). The CDR3 has 12 residues. Deletions cut 5 bases from V and 5 bases from J, with 7 bases between. The CDR3 nucleotides read TGTGCCAGCAGCCCGGTCGACAATGAGCAGTTCTTC. Translated, it gives CASSPVDNEQFF.

V usage is TRBV12-3 or TRBV12-4 and J usage is TRBJ1-2, with no clear D. The CDR3 consists of 13 residues. Trimming pared 1 base from V and 4 bases from J, leaving 7 bases between. The CDR3 sequence is CASSLGGAYGYTF. The CDR3, as DNA: TGTGCCAGCAGTTTAGGGGGAGCCTATGGCTACACCTTC.

This chain joins TRBV29-1 and TRBJ1-5; D gene uncertain. CDR1 is SQVTM, CDR2 ANQGSEA, per germline. V lost 4 bases to trimming and J lost 2 bases, with 6 bases between them. CDR3 length: 12 residues. The CDR3 DNA follows: TGCAGCGTTGGTATGGGCAATCAGCCCCAGCATTTT. Protein: CSVGMGNQPQHF.

The chain has TRBV7-9 and TRBJ1-2; possibly TRBD1 for D (5 bases). Germline CDR1 SEHNR, CDR2 FQNEAQ (reference sequence). The CDR3 is made up of 13 amino acids. The V and J ends lost 7 bases and 8 bases respectively, with 17 bases between them. CDR3 nucleotides: TGTGCCAGCAACCCGACAGCCGTAACGGGCTACACCTTC. This translates into CASNPTAVTGYTF.

The chain joins TRBV28 to TRBJ2-1; 12 nucleotides line up with TRBD2. The length of the CDR3 is 15 residues. J gave up 4 bases and V 5 bases, and 3 bases lay outside the gene matches. The V gene's germline CDR1 is MDHEN and CDR2 SYDVKM. The CDR3 DNA follows: TGTGCCAGCAGTCCTAGCGGGGGGGCTTACAATGAGCAGTTCTTC. Its translation: CASSPSGGAYNEQFF.

This clone occurred once. The chain links TRBV3-1 (or the pseudogene TRBV3-2) to TRBJ1-6; D is unresolved. CDR1 is LGHDT and CDR2 is YNNKEL in the germline V gene (reference sequence). CDR3 size: 14 residues. Trimming took 1 base from V and 9 from J, leaving 10 bases between them. The chain's CDR3 is CASSQGRTSSPLHF. The CDR3 nucleotides read TGTGCCAGCAGCCAAGGCAGGACTTCTTCACCCCTCCACTTT.

V and J are TRBV10-2 and TRBJ1-1, with a weak D call TRBD1 (6 bases). The CDR3 totals 11 residues. CDR1 is WSHSY and CDR2 is SAAADI in the germline V gene. Trimming left V 8 bases short and J 11 bases short, with 15 bases between. The CDR3 region is CASSGGGHAFF. The CDR3 coding sequence is TGCGCCAGCTCTGGGGGGGGGCATGCTTTCTTT.

This chain connects TRBV6-5 to TRBJ1-4; possible D gene TRBD1, 5 bases. V lost 7 bases and J 8 bases, leaving 14 bases between the germline ends. The length of the CDR3 is 13 residues. Germline lookup yields CDR1 MNHEY and CDR2 SVGAGI. CDR3 coding DNA: TGTGCCAGCACCCAGCAGGGCCGAGAAAAACTGTTTTTT. Translating it yields CASTQQGREKLFF.

The chain has TRBV27 and TRBJ1-1; tentative D call: TRBD1 (6 bases). Looked up from germline, CDR1 is MNHEY and CDR2 is SMNVEV (reference sequence). V shed 3 bases and J shed 6 bases, with 14 bases lying between them. This CDR3 spans 14 amino acids. The CDR3 DNA reads as TGTGCCAGCAGTTTTTCCCAAGGGGGATCTGAAGCTTTCTTT. Residues: CASSFSQGGSEAFF.

This rearrangement joins TRBV13 to TRBJ1-1; TRBD1 agrees at 7 bases. Germline CDR1 reads PRHDT; CDR2 reads FYEKMQ (reference sequence). The CDR3 extends over 15 amino acids. Unmatched junction bases numbered 10, after V lost 5 bases and J lost 4 bases. The CDR3 reads CASSRNRGKGTEAFF. The CDR3 DNA reads as TGTGCCAGCAGCCGAAACAGGGGAAAGGGCACTGAAGCTTTCTTT.

The CDR3 spells CASSPLGGTGELFF. CDR3 coding DNA: TGTGCCAGCAGTCCTCTAGGTGGCACCGGGGAGCTGTTTTTT. The rearrangement uses TRBV6-6 and TRBJ2-2; D is undetermined. Trimming removed 5 bases at V and 4 bases at J, with 11 bases between. Germline values: CDR1 MNHNY, CDR2 SVGAGI (reference sequence). This CDR3 region has 14 residues.

This sequence joins TRBV19 and TRBJ1-5, with TRBD1 matching over 10 bases. Losses at the gene ends were 0 bases for V and 0 bases for J; bases not matched to a gene: 5. The V gene's germline CDR1 is LNHDA and CDR2 SQIVND (reference sequence). This CDR3 spans 18 amino acids. As DNA, the CDR3 is TGTGCCAGTAGTATAGAGGACAGGGGGGGTTATAGCAATCAGCCCCAGCATTTT. It translates to CASSIEDRGGYSNQPQHF.

The rearrangement uses TRBV7-9 and TRBJ1-1; 7 bases match TRBD1. In germline, CDR1 is SEHNR, CDR2 FQNEAQ (reference sequence). V gave up 5 bases and J gave up 5 bases; unmatched junction bases: 8. The CDR3 totals 14 residues. Written as DNA, the CDR3 is TGTGCCAGCAGCAGACAGGGAGGTAGTACTGAAGCTTTCTTT. Encoded protein: CASSRQGGSTEAFF.

This chain joins TRBV10-3 and TRBJ1-1; tentative D call: TRBD1 (5 bases). Deletions cut 6 bases from V and 6 bases from J, with 14 bases between. CDR1 and CDR2 from the germline V gene are ENHRY and SYGVKD. The CDR3 is 13 residues long. In nucleotides, the CDR3 is TGTGCCATCAGATCCGGGGCCCAGGCTGAAGCTTTCTTT. Translation gives CAIRSGAQAEAFF.

V gene TRBV5-1 combines with J gene TRBJ2-5; a possible D gene is TRBD2 (5 bases). This CDR3 is built from 17 residues. Germline assignment: CDR1 SGHRS and CDR2 YFSETQ. V lost 1 base to trimming and J lost 5 bases, with 21 bases between them. The CDR3 reads CASSLPGHGVKTETQYF. The CDR3 bases are TGCGCCAGCAGCTTGCCAGGCCACGGGGTAAAAACGGAGACCCAGTACTTC.

The chain carries TRBV2 and TRBJ1-2; the D is unclear. Germline V gene sequence: CDR1 SNHLY, CDR2 FYNNEI. Trimming pared 6 bases from V and 8 bases from J, leaving 10 bases between. The CDR3 contains 11 residues. The CDR3 is CASREGYGYTF. In DNA, the CDR3 is TGTGCCAGCAGGGAGGGTTACGGCTACACCTTC. The complete variable domain, with remaining parts taken from reference TRBV2 and TRBJ1-2, reads EPEVTQTPSHQVTQMGQEVILRCVPISNHLYFYWYRQILGQKVEFLVSFYNNEISEKSEIFDDQFSVERPDGSNFTLKIRSTKLEDSAMYFCASREGYGYTFGSGTRLTVV.

The gene calls are TRBV4-1 and TRBJ2-7, with TRBD1 matching over 9 bases. The CDR3 contains 16 residues. The germline V gene encodes CDR1 MGHRA and CDR2 YSYEKL. The ends lost 5 bases at V and 9 bases at J; junction bases unmatched: 17. CDR3: CASSDSGTGIIPRQYF. DNA for the CDR3: TGCGCCAGCAGCGACTCCGGGACAGGGATTATCCCTCGGCAGTACTTC.

The V and J genes are TRBV28 and TRBJ1-4, with no clear D. Germline V lookup: CDR1 MDHEN, CDR2 SYDVKM. This CDR3 spans 12 amino acids. Trimming took 8 bases from V and 4 from J, leaving 8 bases between them. CDR3 nucleotide sequence: TGTGCCAGCCGTTACAGTAATGAAAAACTGTTTTTT. Residues: CASRYSNEKLFF.

The chain has TRBV5-4 and TRBJ2-5; 10 bases match TRBD1. The ends lost 4 bases at V and 5 bases at J; junction bases unmatched: 8. CDR1 and CDR2 (germline): SGHNT, YYREEE (reference sequence). The CDR3 runs to 15 residues. This chain's CDR3 is CASSTRDRGDETQYF. The CDR3 DNA reads TGTGCCAGCAGCACCCGGGACAGGGGAGACGAGACCCAGTACTTC.

This clone has more than one count but fewer than ten. The V call is TRBV18, the J call TRBJ1-1; D is possibly TRBD1 (6 bases). This CDR3 is 14 amino acids long. The germline V gene encodes CDR1 KGHSH and CDR2 LQKENI. V lost 1 base and J lost 4, with 10 bases in between. CDR3 region: CASSPLGGTTEAFF. CDR3 in DNA: TGTGCCAGCTCACCACTAGGGGGGACCACTGAAGCTTTCTTT.

The chain has TRBV24-1 and TRBJ2-2, with 7 bases matching TRBD1. CDR3 size: 16 residues. Germline CDR1 is KGHDR and CDR2 is SFDVKD. With V trimmed by 9 bases and J by 1 base, 10 bases remained unmatched. The CDR3 loop is CATGDGQDLNTGELFF. The DNA for the CDR3 is TGTGCCACCGGGGACGGACAGGACTTGAACACCGGGGAGCTGTTTTTT.

This chain connects TRBV27 to TRBJ2-1, with TRBD1 matching 8 bases. J was trimmed by 0 bases and V by 8 bases; bases with no gene match: 3. CDR1 MNHEY and CDR2 SMNVEV come from the germline V gene (reference sequence). This CDR3 contains 14 residues. CDR3 loop: CASCDRGSYNEQFF. Here the CDR3 DNA reads TGTGCCAGCTGCGACAGGGGCTCCTACAATGAGCAGTTCTTC.

This chain links TRBV5-1 with TRBJ1-6; D ambiguous. Germline lookup yields CDR1 SGHRS and CDR2 YFSETQ. The CDR3 spans 15 residues. V gave up 0 bases and J gave up 5 bases, with 9 bases separating them. The CDR3 bases are TGCGCCAGCAGCTTGGAATACGGCCATAATTCACCCCTCCACTTT. This gives the protein CASSLEYGHNSPLHF.

A single count supports this clone. The sample carries other DNA sequences with the same CDR3. The CDR3 protein is CASSDSSGNTIYF. The CDR3, as DNA: TGTGCCAGTAGTGACAGCTCTGGAAACACCATATATTTT. The chain employs TRBV19 and TRBJ1-3, with D possibly being TRBD1 (5 bases). Trimming removed 5 bases at V and 0 bases at J, with 5 bases between. The V gene's germline CDR1 is LNHDA and CDR2 SQIVND (reference sequence). The CDR3 runs 13 residues.

V gene TRBV19 combines with J gene TRBJ1-1; D gene unclear. Germline CDR1 reads LNHDA; CDR2 reads SQIVND (reference sequence). The CDR3 loop spans 16 amino acids. Trimming shortened V by 8 bases and J by 0 bases, and 19 bases separated the two germline ends. CDR3 region: CASGEGTLNLNTEAFF. CDR3 bases: TGTGCCAGTGGAGAGGGCACCCTGAACCTGAACACTGAAGCTTTCTTT.